The 20 T cell receptor beta chains listed next were all sequenced from one sample in a study of cytomegalovirus exposure and HLA in healthy donors. PCR was performed using 60 Vbeta and 13 Jbeta primers. TCRdb keeps only in-frame clones here, not all; method: immunoSEQ multiplex PCR. The table has 100,000 or so clones, under 80% seen once; the top ten hold 3.5% to 4%. The sample comprised PBMCs. Every receptor here comes from a woman between 45 and 65 years old in good health and CMV-seropositive.

This clone is a singleton in its sample. The V call is TRBV19, the J call TRBJ2-3; D is unresolved. Germline V gene sequence: CDR1 LNHDA, CDR2 SQIVND (reference sequence). The V gene lost 11 bases and the J gene lost 0 bases, with 12 bases spanning the gap. The CDR3 is made up of 13 amino acids. Here the CDR3 reads CASSSSSTDTQYF. Written as DNA, the CDR3 is TGTGCCTCCTCCTCCTCTAGCACAGATACGCAGTATTTT.

V is TRBV5-8 and J is TRBJ1-1, with D perhaps matching TRBD1 (6 bases). The V and J ends lost 4 bases and 10 bases respectively, with 11 bases between them. CDR1 and CDR2 (germline): SGHTS, YDEGEE. The CDR3 has 11 amino acids. The chain's CDR3 is CASSVRGRAFF. The CDR3 DNA is TGTGCCAGCAGCGTCAGGGGTCGAGCTTTCTTT. Complete variable domain (other parts from reference TRBV5-8 and TRBJ1-1): EAGVTQSPTHLIKTRGQQATLRCSPISGHTSVYWYQQALGLGLQFLLWYDEGEERNRGNFPPRFSGRQFPNYSSELNVNALELEDSALYLCASSVRGRAFFGQGTRLTVV.

The chain couples TRBV9 to TRBJ1-2; D is unresolved. This CDR3 is 13 amino acids long. V lost 4 bases and J 0 bases, leaving 7 bases between the germline ends. From germline, CDR1 is SGDLS and CDR2 YYNGEE. The CDR3, as DNA: TGTGCCAGCAGCCGGGATTCTAACTATGGCTACACCTTC. Protein sequence: CASSRDSNYGYTF. The complete variable domain, with remaining parts taken from reference TRBV9 and TRBJ1-2, reads DSGVTQTPKHLITATGQRVTLRCSPRSGDLSVYWYQQSLDQGLQFLIQYYNGEERAKGNILERFSAQQFPDLHSELNLSSLELGDSALYFCASSRDSNYGYTFGSGTRLTVV.

CDR3 bases: TGCGCCAGCAGCCAAGACCGGTGGTCCTATAATTCACCCCTCCACTTT. This gives the protein CASSQDRWSYNSPLHF. The chain carries TRBV4-1 and TRBJ1-6; the D is unclear. CDR1 and CDR2 (germline): MGHRA, YSYEKL. This CDR3 has 16 amino acids. Deletions cut 0 bases from V and 1 base from J, with 7 bases between.

There are a few counts of this clone. The V and J genes are TRBV5-4 and TRBJ2-7; 14 bases map to TRBD2. J gave up 5 bases and V 4 bases, and 5 bases lay outside the gene matches. CDR1 is SGHNT and CDR2 is YYREEE in the germline V gene (reference sequence). This CDR3 comprises 15 residues. The CDR3, as DNA: TGTGCCAGCAGCGCTTCGGGACTAGCGGGAGACGAGCAGTACTTC. Protein sequence: CASSASGLAGDEQYF.

The chain employs TRBV7-9 and TRBJ1-2; D perhaps matches TRBD1 (5 bases). The CDR3 runs 15 residues. Per the germline V gene, CDR1 is SEHNR and CDR2 is FQNEAQ (reference sequence). Trimming shortened V by 6 bases and J by 4 bases, and 18 bases separated the two germline ends. CDR3 in DNA: TGTGCCAGCAGTTCAGAAAACAGGCTTTCCTATGGCTACACCTTC. The encoded protein is CASSSENRLSYGYTF.

The CDR3 loop reads CASSRQQGRYEQYF. The CDR3 DNA is TGTGCCAGCAGTCGCCAACAGGGACGCTACGAGCAGTACTTC. V and J are TRBV6-5 and TRBJ2-7, with a tentative D call TRBD1 (6 bases). This CDR3 is built from 14 residues. Germline V CDR1 and CDR2: MNHEY, SVGAGI. V lost 5 bases and J lost 3, with 14 bases in between.

The chain employs TRBV19 and TRBJ2-1; 15 nucleotides line up with TRBD2. CDR3 size: 18 residues. The V gene's germline CDR1 is LNHDA and CDR2 SQIVND (reference sequence). The V segment lost 3 bases and the J segment 5 bases; nucleotides outside the gene matches: 8. The CDR3 bases are TGTGCCAGTAGTATCCTCAGGACTAGCGGGGGGGGAAACAATGAGCAGTTCTTC. Encoded protein: CASSILRTSGGGNNEQFF.

V usage is TRBV9 and J usage is TRBJ1-2, with D perhaps TRBD1 (5 bases). V lost 1 base and J 4 bases, leaving 8 bases between the germline ends. The CDR3 spans 13 residues. The V gene's germline CDR1 is SGDLS and CDR2 YYNGEE. CDR3: CASSVSQGYGYTF. CDR3 nucleotide sequence: TGTGCCAGCAGCGTAAGCCAGGGCTATGGCTACACCTTC.

A few counts support this clone. This sequence joins TRBV5-1 and TRBJ2-5, with 9 bases lining up with TRBD2. Trimming removed 3 bases from V and 4 bases from J; junction bases left unmatched: 7. The CDR3 sequence is 15 residues long. Germline V gives CDR1 SGHRS, CDR2 YFSETQ. The CDR3 here is CASSSQAGGRETQYF. In DNA form, the CDR3 reads TGCGCCAGCAGCTCCCAAGCGGGGGGTCGAGAGACCCAGTACTTC.

V gene TRBV5-1 combines with J gene TRBJ2-7; D may be TRBD1 (6 bases). CDR3 length: 12 residues. The germline V gene has CDR1 SGHRS and CDR2 YFSETQ. Trimming removed 4 bases at V and 5 bases at J, with 10 bases between. The chain's CDR3 is CASSPNRDEQYF. DNA of the CDR3: TGCGCCAGCAGCCCCAACAGGGACGAGCAGTACTTC.

The chain joins TRBV5-5 to TRBJ2-3, with 10 bases matching TRBD2. The CDR3 has 16 residues. The trim removed 6 bases at V and 3 bases at J, leaving 10 bases unmatched. CDR1 SGHKS and CDR2 YYEKEE come from the germline V gene (reference sequence). The CDR3 sequence: CASMEWGLANTDTQYF. CDR3 in DNA: TGTGCCAGCATGGAGTGGGGACTAGCGAATACAGATACGCAGTATTTT.

The rearrangement joins TRBV19 to TRBJ1-2; maybe TRBD1 (5 bases). Germline CDR1 LNHDA, CDR2 SQIVND (reference sequence). V was pared by 7 bases and J by 4 bases, with 13 bases between. The CDR3 runs to 13 residues. CDR3 region: CASKTRDSYGYTF. Written as DNA, the CDR3 is TGTGCCAGTAAGACCAGGGATAGCTATGGCTACACCTTC. Together with reference TRBV19 and TRBJ1-2, the CDR3 gives the full variable domain: DGGITQSPKYLFRKEGQNVTLSCEQNLNHDAMYWYRQDPGQGLRLIYYSQIVNDFQKGDIAEGYSVSREKKESFPLTVTSAQKNPTAFYLCASKTRDSYGYTFGSGTRLTVV.

In its sample, this clone was seen once. The chain links TRBV5-1 to TRBJ1-1, with TRBD1 identical over 7 bases. This CDR3 has 16 amino acids. Trimming took 4 bases from V and 4 from J; bases not matched to a gene: 13. Looked up from germline, CDR1 is SGHRS and CDR2 is YFSETQ. Written as DNA, the CDR3 is TGCGCCAGCAGCCCTCTATCCGACAGGGTGGGCACTGAAGCTTTCTTT. This translates into CASSPLSDRVGTEAFF.

The chain is built from TRBV4-1 and TRBJ2-1; TRBD1 might be the D (5 bases). The germline V gene encodes CDR1 MGHRA and CDR2 YSYEKL. V was clipped by 1 base and J by 6 bases, with 13 bases between them. This CDR3 is 15 amino acids long. The CDR3 loop is CASSQAVGVGNEQFF. CDR3 sequence (DNA): TGCGCCAGCAGCCAAGCGGTAGGGGTAGGCAATGAGCAGTTCTTC.

The chain combines TRBV6-5 with TRBJ2-2; 8 bases line up with TRBD1. CDR3 length equals 15 residues. Per germline, CDR1 MNHEY and CDR2 SVGAGI. V lost 8 bases to trimming and J lost 4 bases; unmatched junction nucleotides: 9. The CDR3 DNA sequence: TGTGCCAGCCAGTTACAACAGGGGGTCACCGGGGAGCTGTTTTTT. This sequence encodes CASQLQQGVTGELFF.

This clone has just one count. The chain couples TRBV19 to TRBJ2-1; 11 bases fit TRBD1. CDR3 length: 15 residues. Germline V CDR1 and CDR2: LNHDA, SQIVND (reference sequence). V lost 3 bases and J lost 8; bases outside the gene matches: 6. The CDR3 region is CASSIPGQGGDEQFF. The CDR3 bases are TGTGCCAGTAGTATCCCGGGACAGGGGGGGGATGAGCAGTTCTTC.

V usage is TRBV11-2 and J usage is TRBJ1-1; tentatively, D is TRBD1 (6 bases). V lost 3 bases and J 10 bases, leaving 18 bases between the germline ends. The length of the CDR3 is 14 residues. Germline CDR1 reads SGHAT; CDR2 reads FQNNGV. CDR3 nucleotide sequence: TGTGCCAGCAGCTTCGGGGGGCGCAGGTTGGGAGCTTTCTTT. Protein sequence: CASSFGGRRLGAFF.

This chain connects TRBV7-8 to TRBJ1-1; TRBD1 matches at 7 bases. The CDR3 runs to 17 residues. The trim removed 2 bases at V and 4 bases at J, leaving 13 bases unmatched. Germline assignment: CDR1 SGHVS and CDR2 FQNEAQ. For the CDR3, the DNA is TGTGCCAGCAGCTTAAAAGGGATACAGGGGATTGGCACTGAAGCTTTCTTT. This sequence encodes CASSLKGIQGIGTEAFF.

The chain carries TRBV19 and TRBJ2-7; TRBD1 matches 7 bases. In germline, CDR1 is LNHDA, CDR2 SQIVND (reference sequence). CDR3 length: 14 residues. V trimming: 5 bases; J trimming: 3 bases; junction bases outside the gene matches: 7. CDR3 bases: TGTGCCAGTAGTCCCCGGGACAGTAACTACGAGCAGTACTTC. Residues: CASSPRDSNYEQYF.